This T cell receptor (beta chain) appears in the sequencing data of a study of identical twins. TCRdb redid the calling of the 5' RACE reads with MiXCR, one entry per CDR3 protein. The sample has about 100,000 distinct CDR3 sequences; 5.9% are singletons. Comments on this clonotype: The antigen remains undetermined.

Study-wide results and limits: Cross-sectional statistics underpinned the conclusions; the same donors were not followed. Fewer insertions marked abundant cord blood beta clonotypes; young adult naive trended weakly, memory not at all. Monozygotic twin pairs showed more out-of-frame TCR alpha sharing than models estimated. Analyses based on zero insertions could be partly confounded by invariant MAIT and iNKT cells.

The CDR3 covers 15 residues. The ends were cut back, 0 bases at V and 5 bases at J, with 13 bases in the middle. Germline CDR1 is SGHNT and CDR2 is YENEEA. This clonotype originated in a woman in her forties or fifties in good health. Sequencing was performed on memory T cells sorted from blood. This chain joins TRBV11-3 and TRBJ2-5; D perhaps matches TRBD1 (6 bases). The CDR3 sequence: CASSLDLRGSETQYF. CDR3 sequence (DNA): TGTGCCAGCAGCTTAGACCTCAGGGGTAGTGAGACCCAGTACTTC.